A selection of T cell receptor beta chains follows, all from one sample in a study of beta chain features in type 1 diabetes. This table comes from immunoSEQ multiplex PCR, and its TCRdb copy is limited to in-frame clones, with some not included. The table includes approximately 160,000 clones, approximately 62% detected once. Input material: naive CD4+ T cells from blood. The receptor source for this set is a man younger than 40 with type 1 diabetes. Both conserved end residues are trimmed from each CDR3. Size is omitted from some rows. Given values are once, few, many or a class for expanded clones.

TRBJ2-3 TRBV4-3 15 few ASSQDGGLTESDTQY
TRBJ2-3 TRBV5-1 13 few ASSLLAASTDTQY
TRBJ2-7 TRBV19 11 - ASTGQGRHEQY
TRBJ2-1 TRBV19 12 few ASRGPITNNEQF
TRBJ1-4 TRBV25-1 14 - ASSVLDRGANEKLF
TRBJ2-7 TRBV7-2 10 once ASSFDGYEQY
TRBJ2-3 TRBV7-2 14 - ASSSSRTLSTDTQY
TRBJ2-2 TRBV7-6 13 - ASSLSGSNTGELF
TRBJ2-3 TRBV2 13 few ASSQALATTDTQY
TRBJ2-1 TRBV29-1 12 few SVTRDRTYNEQF
TRBJ2-1 TRBV15 12 - ATRSVPPGHEQF
TRBJ2-6 TRBV18 15 - ASSPLDSHSGANVLT
TRBJ2-1 TRBV6-5 11 few ASSYSTFSEKF
TRBJ2-3 TRBV2 12 - ASSPGLSTDTQY
TRBJ2-3 TRBV29-1 11 - SINSNFGDTQY
TRBJ1-2 TRBV10-3 11 - ATTGSGGDGYT
TRBJ2-1 TRBV9 13 few ASSVFSGSYNEQF
TRBJ2-2 TRBV11-2 11 - AAGHPNTGELF
TRBJ1-6 TRBV7-2 13 - ASSSGREFNSPLH
TRBJ1-6 TRBV5-4 12 - ASSLNREDSPLH
TRBJ2-5 TRBV30 13 - AWTGFGLAKETQY
TRBJ1-2 TRBV7-9 12 - ASSPGGLPGSYT
TRBJ2-5 TRBV6-5 12 - ASSYFGQGQTQY
TRBJ2-5 TRBV29-1 12 - SVEPTGDQETQY
TRBJ2-5 TRBV5-1 13 - ASSQSRAGQETQY
TRBJ2-5 TRBV6-1 9 few ASRKQETQY
TRBJ2-3 TRBV4-3 12 few ASSRGGDADTQY
TRBJ2-3 TRBV29-1 12 - SVPGTGDTDTQY
TRBJ2-3 TRBV4-3 12 - ASSPPDGTHTQY
TRBJ2-3 TRBV29-1 11 - SVWTQGAHTQY
TRBJ2-1 TRBV29-1 12 - SVERGVSYNEQF